The present T cell receptor beta chain was sequenced within a study of technical replicates of blood from a few donors. Measured with immunoSEQ multiplex PCR; TCRdb has only the in-frame clones, and not every one. The sample yields approximately 82,000 clones, nearly 96% seen once. This CDR3 region has 15 residues. Germline lookup yields CDR1 SGHRS and CDR2 YFSETQ. The V gene end was trimmed by 0 bases and the J gene end by 4 bases; junction bases not matched to a gene: 6. The sequence came from a human donor in good health. The chain recombines TRBV5-1 with TRBJ1-2; 7 bases map to TRBD1. Sequencing was carried out using T cells isolated from PBMCs. CDR3 in amino acids: CASSLGQGEAYGYTF. The CDR3 DNA is TGCGCCAGCAGCTTGGGCCAGGGGGAGGCCTATGGCTACACCTTC. Filled out from reference TRBV5-1 and TRBJ1-2, the complete variable domain reads KAGVTQTPRYLIKTRGQQVTLSCSPISGHRSVSWYQQTPGQGLQFLFEYFSETQRNKGNFPGRFSGRQFSNSRSEMNVSTLELGDSALYLCASSLGQGEAYGYTFGSGTRLTVV.